The TCR beta chain described here comes from a study of graft-versus-host responses after intestinal transplantation. Study observations and caveats: In patients with graft-donor T cell macrochimerism, allograft graft-versus-host to host-versus-graft clonal ratios were high. Peak circulating GvH clone levels tracked with early post-transplant HvG declines. The authors found GvH clones in recipient marrow, some appearing first in ileum or blood.

Here immunoSEQ multiplex PCR was the method, and the copy in TCRdb shows in-frame clones only, minus some. This sample yields about 90,000 clones, of which around 93% are seen a single time; around 1.2% belongs to the top ten. In the case of this clone: What it binds is unknown.

This CDR3 is 14 amino acids long. J gave up 6 bases and V 2 bases, and 6 bases lay outside the gene matches. CDR1 SQVTM and CDR2 ANQGSEA come from the germline V gene. Sequences were derived from unstimulated CD8+ T cells sorted from spleen or lymph node cells, sampled before transplant. This chain joins TRBV29-1 and TRBJ1-2, with 10 bases matching TRBD1. This receptor was identified in a human donor who was the organ donor for an intestinal transplant. CDR3 nucleotides: TGCAGCGTTGAATGGGACAGGGGTTGGCATGGCTACACCTTC. Protein: CSVEWDRGWHGYTF.